The clone carrying this TCR beta chain was seen repeatedly, ten times or more. Its antigen is unknown. It was with unique molecular identifiers that the TCRbeta library was prepared. Via MiXCR, TCRdb re-called the PCR reads, giving one row per CDR3 protein. Here the sample spans some 200,000 distinct CDR3 sequences, under 13% being singletons. V lost 1 base and J 2 bases, leaving 18 bases between the germline ends. Germline values: CDR1 LNHNV, CDR2 YYDKDF (reference sequence). This CDR3 region has 18 residues. This sample stems from a study of T-cell reconstitution after alpha-beta-depleted transplantation in children. Study conclusions and caveats: Once a year had passed after transplant, T-cell counts and diversity came mostly from newly produced T cells. Surviving recipient T cells and thymic progenitors produced the high day-60 TCRbeta diversity seen in some patients. After transplant, at about two months, alpha-beta T cells were reportedly derived from several hundred expanded graft clones.

This specimen was PBMCs, taken before TCRalphabeta/CD19-depleted stem cell transplant. The chain has TRBV15 and TRBJ1-5; D gene uncertain. The source is a child less than two years old with acute myeloid leukemia, due to receive a stem cell transplant. For the CDR3, the DNA is TGTGCCACCAGCAGAGTCAGAGTCCCTTACGGAGGCAATCAGCCCCAGCATTTT. It translates to CATSRVRVPYGGNQPQHF.